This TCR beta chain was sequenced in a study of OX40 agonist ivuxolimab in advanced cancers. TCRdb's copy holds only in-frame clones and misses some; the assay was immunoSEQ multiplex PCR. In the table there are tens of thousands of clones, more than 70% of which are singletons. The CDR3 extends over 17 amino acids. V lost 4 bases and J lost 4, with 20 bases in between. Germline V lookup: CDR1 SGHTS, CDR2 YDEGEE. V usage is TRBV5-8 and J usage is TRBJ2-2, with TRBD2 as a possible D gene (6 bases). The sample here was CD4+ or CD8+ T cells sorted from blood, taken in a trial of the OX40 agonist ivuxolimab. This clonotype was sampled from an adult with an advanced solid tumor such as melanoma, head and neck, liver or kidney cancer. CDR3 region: CASSPRPMGGTTGELFF. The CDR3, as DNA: TGTGCCAGCAGCCCAAGGCCGATGGGGGGTACCACCGGGGAGCTGTTTTTT.